This T cell receptor beta chain was sequenced for a study of blood T cell repertoires in COVID-19. On the study more broadly: The United States, Italy and Spain provided the acute and convalescent COVID-19 samples. From T cells, B-cell-depleted T cells, or PBMCs came the material, which was cDNA or gDNA.

Profiled with immunoSEQ multiplex PCR; TCRdb holds only in-frame clones, not every one. The profile covers fewer than 80,000 clones, with around 67% appearing a single time and approximately 20% taken by the ten largest. This sequence originates from a man aged 55-75 years with acute or convalescent COVID-19. Sequencing was carried out using peripheral blood.

CDR3 sequence: CASRAGQGGDEQYF. The CDR3 coding sequence is TGTGCCAGCAGGGCGGGACAGGGGGGTGACGAGCAGTACTTC. The V and J genes are TRBV27 and TRBJ2-7; 11 positions match TRBD1. After removal of 6 bases from V and 5 bases from J, the junction contained 6 bases not matched to a gene. CDR3 length equals 14 residues. CDR1 MNHEY and CDR2 SMNVEV come from the germline V gene (reference sequence).